Included here is one T cell receptor beta chain sequence, with context. No antigen is known for it. TCRdb recomputed calls from the reads with MiXCR, one row per CDR3 protein. The sample has some 500,000 distinct CDR3 sequences, almost 40% seen once; the top ten hold 48%. The data derive from a study of T cell repertoires in cytomegalovirus infection. Findings and caveats of the study: Ex vivo responses were dominated by HLA-C-restricted CMV-specific TCR beta clonotypes.

This receptor was taken from a human donor in good health (CMV status not recorded). Some clones in this sample may be carry-over from other donors' samples. Sequenced material: cultured PBMCs, taken from culture after CMV antigen stimulation.

The chain's CDR3 is CASSLAGAGAYEQYF. CDR3 in DNA: TGTGCCAGCAGCTTAGCGGGGGCGGGAGCCTACGAGCAGTACTTC. This chain joins TRBV7-9 and TRBJ2-7; a weak D match, TRBD2 (7 bases). The CDR3 is made up of 15 amino acids. Germline CDR1 is SEHNR and CDR2 is FQNEAQ (reference sequence). Trimming shortened V by 0 bases and J by 2 bases, and 11 bases separated the two germline ends.